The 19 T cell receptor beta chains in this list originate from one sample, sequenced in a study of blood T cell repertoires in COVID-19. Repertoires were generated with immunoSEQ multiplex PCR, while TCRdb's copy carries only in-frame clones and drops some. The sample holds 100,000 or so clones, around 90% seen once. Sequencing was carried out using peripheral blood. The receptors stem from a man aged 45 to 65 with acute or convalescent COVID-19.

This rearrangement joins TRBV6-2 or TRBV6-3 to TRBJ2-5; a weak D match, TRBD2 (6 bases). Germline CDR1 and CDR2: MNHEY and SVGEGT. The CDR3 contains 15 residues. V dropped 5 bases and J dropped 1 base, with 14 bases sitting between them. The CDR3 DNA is TGTGCCAGCAGTCCACCGGGAGCTCTCCAAGAGACCCAGTACTTC. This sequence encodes CASSPPGALQETQYF.

CDR3 region: CASSNRDRGSNEQFF. CDR3 in DNA: TGTGCCAGCAGCAACCGGGACAGGGGGTCGAATGAGCAGTTCTTC. The chain recombines TRBV21-1 with TRBJ2-1; the tabulated D call, TRBD1, remains unverified against the DNA. TRBV21-1 is a pseudogene. The CDR3 runs 15 residues.

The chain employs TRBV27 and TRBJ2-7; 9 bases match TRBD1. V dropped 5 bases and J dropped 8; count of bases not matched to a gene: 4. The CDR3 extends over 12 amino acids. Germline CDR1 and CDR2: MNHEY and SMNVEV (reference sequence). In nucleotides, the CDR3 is TGTGCCAGCAGTGGACAGGGGATAAAGCAGTACTTC. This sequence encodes CASSGQGIKQYF.

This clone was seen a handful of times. CDR3 protein: CASSESTGGYEQYF. In nucleotides, the CDR3 is TGTGCCAGCAGCGAATCCACAGGGGGCTACGAGCAGTACTTC. The V call is TRBV3-1 (or the pseudogene TRBV3-2), the J call TRBJ2-7, with TRBD1 matching over 8 bases. Germline V gene data show CDR1 as LGHDT and CDR2 as YNNKEL (reference sequence). Germline trimming cut 5 bases from V and 3 bases from J; bases unmatched to any gene: 6. This CDR3 contains 14 residues.

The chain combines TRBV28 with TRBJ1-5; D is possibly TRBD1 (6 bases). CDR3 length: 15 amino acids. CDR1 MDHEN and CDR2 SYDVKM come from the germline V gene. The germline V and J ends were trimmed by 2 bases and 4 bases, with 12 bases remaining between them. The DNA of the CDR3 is TGTGCCAGCAGTTTAGGGGGCTGGAGGAATCAGCCCCAGCATTTT. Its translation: CASSLGGWRNQPQHF.

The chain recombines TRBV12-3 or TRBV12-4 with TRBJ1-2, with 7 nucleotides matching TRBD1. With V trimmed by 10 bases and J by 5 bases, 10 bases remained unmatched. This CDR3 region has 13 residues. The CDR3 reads CATQDRDRYGYTF. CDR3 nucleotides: TGTGCCACCCAAGACAGGGACAGATATGGCTACACCTTC.

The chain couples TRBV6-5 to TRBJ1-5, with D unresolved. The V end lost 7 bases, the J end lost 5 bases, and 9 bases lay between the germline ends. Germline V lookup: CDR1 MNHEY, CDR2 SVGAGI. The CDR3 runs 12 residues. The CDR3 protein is CASTTGDQPQHF. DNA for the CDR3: TGTGCCAGCACCACCGGGGATCAGCCCCAGCATTTT.

This chain's CDR3 is CASSFPQGAGEKLFF. The CDR3 nucleotides read TGTGCCAGCAGCTTCCCACAGGGGGCAGGGGAAAAACTGTTTTTT. The chain links TRBV7-9 to TRBJ1-4; 9 nucleotides align to TRBD1. The CDR3 loop spans 15 amino acids. V was pared by 3 bases and J by 8 bases, with 7 bases of the junction left unmatched. Germline CDR1 is SEHNR and CDR2 is FQNEAQ (reference sequence).

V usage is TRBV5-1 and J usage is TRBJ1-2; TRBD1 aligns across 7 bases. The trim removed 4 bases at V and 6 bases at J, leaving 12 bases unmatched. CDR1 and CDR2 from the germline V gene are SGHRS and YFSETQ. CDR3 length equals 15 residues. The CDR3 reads CASSKPDRVGDGYTF. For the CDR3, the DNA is TGCGCCAGCAGCAAACCTGACAGGGTTGGGGATGGCTACACCTTC.

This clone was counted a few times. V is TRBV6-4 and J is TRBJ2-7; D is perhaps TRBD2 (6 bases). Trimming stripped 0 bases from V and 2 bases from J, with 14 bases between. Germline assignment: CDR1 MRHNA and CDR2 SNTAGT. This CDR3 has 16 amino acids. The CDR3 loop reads CASSDSVSSGAYEQYF. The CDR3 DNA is TGTGCCAGCAGTGACTCGGTTAGTAGCGGAGCCTACGAGCAGTACTTC.

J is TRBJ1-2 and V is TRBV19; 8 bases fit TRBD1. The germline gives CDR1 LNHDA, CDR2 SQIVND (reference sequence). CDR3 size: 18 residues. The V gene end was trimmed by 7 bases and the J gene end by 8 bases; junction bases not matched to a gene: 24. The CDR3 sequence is CASTLLGDRSPDTRGYTF. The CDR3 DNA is TGTGCCAGTACCCTATTGGGGGACAGGTCCCCTGACACGCGGGGCTACACCTTC.

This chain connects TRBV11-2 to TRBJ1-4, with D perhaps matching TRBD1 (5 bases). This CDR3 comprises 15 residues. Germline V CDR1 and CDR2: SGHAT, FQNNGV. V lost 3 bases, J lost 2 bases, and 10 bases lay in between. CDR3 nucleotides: TGTGCCAGCAGCTTCGGTGGGGCCACTAATGAAAAACTGTTTTTT. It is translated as CASSFGGATNEKLFF.

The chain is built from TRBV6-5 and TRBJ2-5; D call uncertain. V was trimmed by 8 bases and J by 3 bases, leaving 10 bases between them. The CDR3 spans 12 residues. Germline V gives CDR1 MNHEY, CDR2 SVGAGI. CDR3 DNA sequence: TGTGCCAGCGCCCGCCAGAAAGAGACCCAGTACTTC. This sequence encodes CASARQKETQYF.

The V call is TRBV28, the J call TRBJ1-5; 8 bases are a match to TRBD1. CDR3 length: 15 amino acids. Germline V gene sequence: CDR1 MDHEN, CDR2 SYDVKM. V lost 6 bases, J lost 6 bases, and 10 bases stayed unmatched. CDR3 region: CASRPQTGVGQPQHF. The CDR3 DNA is TGTGCCAGCAGACCCCAGACAGGGGTAGGTCAGCCCCAGCATTTT.

DNA for the CDR3: TGCAGCGTTGAGACAGGGCCAGGGGACGAGCAGTACTTC. It encodes CSVETGPGDEQYF. The chain combines TRBV29-1 with TRBJ2-7, with 7 bases identical to TRBD1. The CDR3 contains 13 residues. J gave up 5 bases and V 3 bases, and 7 bases lay outside the gene matches. CDR1 SQVTM and CDR2 ANQGSEA come from the germline V gene.

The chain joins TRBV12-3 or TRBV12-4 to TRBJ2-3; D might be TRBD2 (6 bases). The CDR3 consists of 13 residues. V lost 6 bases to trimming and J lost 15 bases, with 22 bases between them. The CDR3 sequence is CASRSEIISGEYF. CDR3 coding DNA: TGTGCCAGCAGATCTGAAATCATCTCGGGAGAATATTTT.

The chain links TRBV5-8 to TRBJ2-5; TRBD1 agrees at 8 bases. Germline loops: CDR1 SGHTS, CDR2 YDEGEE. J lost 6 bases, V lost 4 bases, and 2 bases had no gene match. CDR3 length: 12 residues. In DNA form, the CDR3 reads TGTGCCAGCAGCCGGACAGGGCAGACCCAGTACTTC. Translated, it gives CASSRTGQTQYF. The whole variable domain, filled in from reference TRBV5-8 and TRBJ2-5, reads EAGVTQSPTHLIKTRGQQATLRCSPISGHTSVYWYQQALGLGLQFLLWYDEGEERNRGNFPPRFSGRQFPNYSSELNVNALELEDSALYLCASSRTGQTQYFGPGTRLLVL.

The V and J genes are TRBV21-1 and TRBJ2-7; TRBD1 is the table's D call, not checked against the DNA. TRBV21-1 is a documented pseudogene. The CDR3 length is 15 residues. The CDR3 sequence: CASSKARPYSYEQYF. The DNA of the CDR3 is TGTGCCAGCAGCAAGGCCAGGCCCTACTCCTACGAGCAGTACTTC.

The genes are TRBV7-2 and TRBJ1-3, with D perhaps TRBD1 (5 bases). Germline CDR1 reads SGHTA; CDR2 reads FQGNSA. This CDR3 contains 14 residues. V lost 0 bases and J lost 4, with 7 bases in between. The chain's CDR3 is CASSLARAGNTIYF. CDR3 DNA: TGTGCCAGCAGCTTAGCCAGGGCCGGAAACACCATATATTTT.